The subject of this entry is one T cell receptor beta chain. This clone was picked up one time. Its antigen target is currently unknown. No clone much larger than this one lies a single base away; base qualities are absent. This entry belongs to a study of T cells after somatic rescue of genetic block (dated by TCRdb to between 2020 and 2021). Background on the whole study: What the study looked at was long-term robustness, specifically in a T-cell system that came about through somatic rescue of a genetic block in T-cell development.

V and J lose 0 bases and 8 bases, and a span of 16 bases separates them. The germline V gene encodes CDR1 GTSNPN and CDR2 SVGIG (reference sequence). Including the terminal cysteine and phenylalanine, the CDR3 comprises 15 residues. The sequence is cut down to CDR3 DNA, 45 bases in frame from base 1. Libraries were prepared through the immunoSEQ multiplex PCR assay. In TCRdb, the immuneACCESS table is reduced to in-frame sequences with V and J assigned. These tables do not hold every clone; where another copy was compared, an unresolved V gene accounts for under half, and the others remain unexplained. The sample table lists 88,000 or so clones, approximately 90% of them with a count of one. 1.5% to 2% of the sample goes to the ten largest clones.

The rearrangement joined TRBV30 to TRBJ1-4; no D segment can be confidently identified. The sequencing input was peripheral blood mononuclear cells (PBMCs). The receptor's source is a woman between 18 and 29 years old. The CDR3 region reads CAWSVLSALGEKLFF. The bases read TGTGCCTGGAGTGTATTATCAGCCCTGGGGGAAAAACTGTTTTTT.